This passage covers 3 T cell receptor beta chains from one sample sequenced in a study of blood T cells in healthy people across ages. It was with a sample-barcoded 5' primer and a J-beta primer mix that a second PCR of roughly 6 to 12 cycles was run. In TCRdb, the 5' RACE reads were re-called with MiXCR into one record per CDR3 protein. The sample has 1.5 million to 2 million distinct CDR3 sequences; about 31% are singletons. The source material was blood. The receptors were gathered from a woman in her thirties in good health.

This clonotype was seen at least ten times. The chain combines TRBV20-1 with TRBJ2-3; 9 bases agree with TRBD1. This CDR3 spans 15 amino acids. Trimming at V came to 6 bases and at J to 4 bases, leaving 11 bases not matched to a gene. CDR1 DFQATT and CDR2 SNEGSKA come from the germline V gene (reference sequence). CDR3 sequence: CSAEKGDRAPDTQYF. The CDR3 DNA reads as TGCAGTGCGGAGAAGGGGGACAGGGCCCCAGATACGCAGTATTTT.

This clonotype was counted only a few times. The chain carries TRBV20-1 and TRBJ2-5, with D perhaps assigned TRBD1 or TRBD2 (5 bases each). Germline CDR1 DFQATT, CDR2 SNEGSKA (reference sequence). This CDR3 region has 16 residues. The V end was cut by 6 bases, the J end by 4 bases, with 24 bases between. Here the CDR3 reads CSAALWSPRAGETQYF. In DNA form, the CDR3 reads TGCAGTGCAGCCCTGTGGTCACCCAGGGCGGGAGAGACCCAGTACTTC.

This clonotype has at least ten counts. This chain uses TRBV7-2 with TRBJ2-6, with D unclear. Germline lookup yields CDR1 SGHTA and CDR2 FQGNSA. CDR3 size: 15 residues. Deletions cut 0 bases from V and 2 bases from J, with 5 bases between. CDR3 loop: CASSLAATGANVLTF. DNA of the CDR3: TGTGCCAGCAGCTTAGCTGCCACTGGGGCCAACGTCCTGACTTTC.